Described below is a single TCR beta chain sequence and its context. Predating any ophthalmopathy symptoms, the blood sample was taken at first hyperthyroidism diagnosis. The sample originates from a study of T cells in Graves' hyperthyroidism and ophthalmopathy. The CDR3 regions of TCR beta were amplified from RNA transcripts. In the first-round RT-PCR of the TCR CDR3, the HTBI primer set was used. TCRdb called the multiplex PCR reads again in MiXCR, with one record for every CDR3 protein. The table lists roughly 360,000 distinct CDR3 sequences, roughly 14% of them singletons. The sample consisted of blood. This sequence was found in a man aged 30 to 45 with Graves' hyperthyroidism that later progressed to Graves' ophthalmopathy.

CDR3 nucleotides: TGTGCCAGCAGTACCCTCATTGGGTCGACAGATACGCAGTATTTT. Amino acid sequence: CASSTLIGSTDTQYF. The rearrangement uses TRBV28 and TRBJ2-3; no definite D call. Trimming cost V 5 bases and J 3 bases, with 15 bases left between them. The CDR3 covers 15 residues. Germline V CDR1 and CDR2: MDHEN, SYDVKM. Combining the CDR3 with reference TRBV28 and TRBJ2-3 gives the whole variable domain DVKVTQSSRYLVKRTGEKVFLECVQDMDHENMFWYRQDPGLGLRLIYFSYDVKMKEKGDIPEGYSVSREKKERFSLILESASTNQTSMYLCASSTLIGSTDTQYFGPGTRLTVL.